Below, one T cell receptor beta chain is given with its context. No antigen is known for it. This entry is derived from a study of tissue T cells after allogeneic stem cell transplantation. Study information: Every graft-versus-host disease patient had gastrointestinal disease and got several lines of graft-versus-host disease therapy. Study conclusions and caveats: Limitations included a small, clinically heterogeneous cohort and limited sampling depth. In patients and mice, blood and spleen missed much of tissue repertoire.

V was trimmed by 1 base and J by 0 bases, leaving 8 bases between them. The germline CDR1 and CDR2 sequences are SGHNT and YYREEE (reference sequence). The CDR3 contains 15 residues. Measured with immunoSEQ multiplex PCR; TCRdb has only the in-frame clones, and not every one. Altogether around 24,000 clones are present, more than 80% being singletons, with the ten largest covering approximately 2%. Sequencing was performed on blood, taken before transplantation. The chain employs TRBV5-4 and TRBJ2-1; no clear D gene. The TCR originated in a male donor older than 55 who later had graft-versus-host disease after an allogeneic stem cell transplant. The DNA for the CDR3 is TGTGCCAGCAGCTTGAGTGGTGGCTCCTACAATGAGCAGTTCTTC. Translation: CASSLSGGSYNEQFF. Supplemented by reference TRBV5-4 and TRBJ2-1, the full variable domain reads ETGVTQSPTHLIKTRGQQVTLRCSSQSGHNTVSWYQQALGQGPQFIFQYYREEENGRGNFPPRFSGLQFPNYSSELNVNALELDDSALYLCASSLSGGSYNEQFFGPGTRLTVL.